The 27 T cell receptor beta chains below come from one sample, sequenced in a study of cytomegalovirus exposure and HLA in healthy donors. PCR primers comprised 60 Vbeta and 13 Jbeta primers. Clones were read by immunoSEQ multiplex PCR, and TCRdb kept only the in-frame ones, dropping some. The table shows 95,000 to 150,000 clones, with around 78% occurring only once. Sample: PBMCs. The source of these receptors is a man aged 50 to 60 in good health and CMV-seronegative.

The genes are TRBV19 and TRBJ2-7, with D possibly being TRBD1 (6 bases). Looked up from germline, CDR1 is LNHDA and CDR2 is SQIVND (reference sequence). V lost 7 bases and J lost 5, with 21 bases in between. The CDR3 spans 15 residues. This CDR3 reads CASNPGTERGNEQYF. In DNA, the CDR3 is TGTGCCAGTAACCCCGGGACGGAGAGGGGGAACGAGCAGTACTTC. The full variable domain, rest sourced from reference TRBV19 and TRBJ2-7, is DGGITQSPKYLFRKEGQNVTLSCEQNLNHDAMYWYRQDPGQGLRLIYYSQIVNDFQKGDIAEGYSVSREKKESFPLTVTSAQKNPTAFYLCASNPGTERGNEQYFGPGTRLTVT.

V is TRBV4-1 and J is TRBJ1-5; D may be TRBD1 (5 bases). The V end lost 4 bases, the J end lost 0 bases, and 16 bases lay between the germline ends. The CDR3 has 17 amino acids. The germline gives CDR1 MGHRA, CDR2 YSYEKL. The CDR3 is CASSRETSGYSNQPQHF. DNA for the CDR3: TGCGCCAGCAGCCGAGAAACATCAGGGTATAGCAATCAGCCCCAGCATTTT.

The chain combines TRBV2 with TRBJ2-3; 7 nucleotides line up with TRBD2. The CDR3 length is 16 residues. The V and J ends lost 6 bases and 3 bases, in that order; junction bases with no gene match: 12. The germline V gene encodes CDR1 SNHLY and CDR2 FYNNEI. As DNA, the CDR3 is TGTGCCAGCAGGTGGGGGGGTCTAATCGATACAGATACGCAGTATTTT. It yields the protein CASRWGGLIDTDTQYF.

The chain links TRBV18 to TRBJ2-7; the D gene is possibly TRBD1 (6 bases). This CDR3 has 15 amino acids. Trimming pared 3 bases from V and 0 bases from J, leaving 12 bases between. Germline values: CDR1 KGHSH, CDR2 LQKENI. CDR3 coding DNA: TGTGCCAGCTCACCCCGACGGGACAACTCCTACGAGCAGTACTTC. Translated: CASSPRRDNSYEQYF.

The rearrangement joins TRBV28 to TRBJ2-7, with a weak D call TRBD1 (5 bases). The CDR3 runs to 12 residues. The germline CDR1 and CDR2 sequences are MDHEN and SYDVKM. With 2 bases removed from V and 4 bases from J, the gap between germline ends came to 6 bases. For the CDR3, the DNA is TGTGCCAGCAGTTTACCAGGGTACGAGCAGTACGTC. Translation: CASSLPGYEQYV.

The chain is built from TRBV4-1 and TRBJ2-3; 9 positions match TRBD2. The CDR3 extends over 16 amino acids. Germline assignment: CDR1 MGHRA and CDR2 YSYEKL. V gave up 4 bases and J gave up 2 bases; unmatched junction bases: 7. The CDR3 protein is CASSRRLAANTDTQYF. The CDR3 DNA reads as TGCGCCAGCAGCCGAAGACTAGCGGCTAACACAGATACGCAGTATTTT.

The CDR3 DNA follows: TGTGCCAGCGCCTTGGGACAGGGGGCGAGGACTGAAGCTTTCTTT. Translating it yields CASALGQGARTEAFF. The V gene is TRBV21-1, the J gene TRBJ1-1; the table calls TRBD1, which could not be checked here. TRBV21-1 is recorded as a pseudogene. The length of the CDR3 is 15 residues.

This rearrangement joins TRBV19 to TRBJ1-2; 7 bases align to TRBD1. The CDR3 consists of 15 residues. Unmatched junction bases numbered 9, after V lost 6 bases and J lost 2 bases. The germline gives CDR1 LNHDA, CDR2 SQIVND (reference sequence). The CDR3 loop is CASSRTGGMNYGYTF. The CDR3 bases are TGTGCCAGTAGCAGGACAGGAGGGATGAACTATGGCTACACCTTC.

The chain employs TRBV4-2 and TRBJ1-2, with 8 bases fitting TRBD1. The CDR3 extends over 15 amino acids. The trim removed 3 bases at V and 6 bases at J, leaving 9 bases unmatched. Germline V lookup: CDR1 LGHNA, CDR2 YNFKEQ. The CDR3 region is CASSHTGTGGNGYTF. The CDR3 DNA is TGTGCCAGCAGCCACACCGGGACAGGCGGGAATGGCTACACCTTC.

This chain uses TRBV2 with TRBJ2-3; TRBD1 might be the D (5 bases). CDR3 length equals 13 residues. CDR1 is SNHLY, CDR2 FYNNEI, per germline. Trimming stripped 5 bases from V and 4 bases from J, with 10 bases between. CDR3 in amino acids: CASSSDRADTQYF. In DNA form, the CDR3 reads TGTGCCAGCAGTTCTGACAGAGCAGATACGCAGTATTTT.

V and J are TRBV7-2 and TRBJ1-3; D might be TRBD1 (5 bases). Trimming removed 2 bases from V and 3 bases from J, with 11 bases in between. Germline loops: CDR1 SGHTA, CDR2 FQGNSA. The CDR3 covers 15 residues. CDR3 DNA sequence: TGTGCCAGCAGCTTAAACTGGGGGGATGGAAACACCATATATTTT. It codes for CASSLNWGDGNTIYF. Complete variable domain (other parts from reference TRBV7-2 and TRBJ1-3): GAGVSQSPSNKVTEKGKDVELRCDPISGHTALYWYRQSLGQGLEFLIYFQGNSAPDKSGLPSDRFSAERTGGSVSTLTIQRTQQEDSAVYLCASSLNWGDGNTIYFGEGSWLTVV.

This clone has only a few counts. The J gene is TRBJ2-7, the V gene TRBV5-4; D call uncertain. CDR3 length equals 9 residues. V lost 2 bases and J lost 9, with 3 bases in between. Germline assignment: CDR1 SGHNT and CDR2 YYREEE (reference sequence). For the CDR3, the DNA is TGTGCCAGCAGCTTCACGCAGTACGTC. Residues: CASSFTQYV.

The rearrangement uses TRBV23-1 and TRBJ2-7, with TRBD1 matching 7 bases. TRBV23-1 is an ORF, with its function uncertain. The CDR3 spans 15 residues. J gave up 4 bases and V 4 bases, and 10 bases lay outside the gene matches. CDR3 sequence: CASSPSRTGPYEQYV. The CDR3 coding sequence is TGCGCCAGCAGTCCGTCCCGGACAGGCCCTTACGAGCAGTACGTC.

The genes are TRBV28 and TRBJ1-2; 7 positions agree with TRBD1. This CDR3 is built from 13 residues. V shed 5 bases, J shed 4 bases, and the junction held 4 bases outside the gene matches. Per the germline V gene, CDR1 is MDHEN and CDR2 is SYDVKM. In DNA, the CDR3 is TGTGCCAGCAGTCCGCGGGACAGCTATGGCTACACCTTC. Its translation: CASSPRDSYGYTF.

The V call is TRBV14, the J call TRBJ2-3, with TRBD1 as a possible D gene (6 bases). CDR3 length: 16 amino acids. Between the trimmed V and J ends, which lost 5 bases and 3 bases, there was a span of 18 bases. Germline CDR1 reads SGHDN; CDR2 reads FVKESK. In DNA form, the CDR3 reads TGTGCCAGCAGCAACTACAAGGACAGTTTTACAGATACGCAGTATTTT. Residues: CASSNYKDSFTDTQYF.

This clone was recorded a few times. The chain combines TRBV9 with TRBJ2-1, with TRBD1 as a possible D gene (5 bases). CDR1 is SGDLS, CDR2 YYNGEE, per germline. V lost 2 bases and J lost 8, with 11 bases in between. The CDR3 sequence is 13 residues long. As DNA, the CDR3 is TGTGCCAGCAGCGTGTCAGGGTGGGATGAGCAGTTCTTC. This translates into CASSVSGWDEQFF.

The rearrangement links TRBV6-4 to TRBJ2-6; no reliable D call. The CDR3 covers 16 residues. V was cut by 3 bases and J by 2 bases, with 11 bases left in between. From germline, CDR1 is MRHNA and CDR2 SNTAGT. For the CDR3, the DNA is TGTGCCAGCAGTGAGGCCGGGTCCCCTGGGGCCAACGTCCTGACTTTC. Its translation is CASSEAGSPGANVLTF.

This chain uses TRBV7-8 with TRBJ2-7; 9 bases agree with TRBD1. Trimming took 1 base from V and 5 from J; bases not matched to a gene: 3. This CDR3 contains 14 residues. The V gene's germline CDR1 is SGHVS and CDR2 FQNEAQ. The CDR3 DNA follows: TGTGCCAGCAGCTTAGGAACAGGGGGCCACGAGCAGTACTTC. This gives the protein CASSLGTGGHEQYF.

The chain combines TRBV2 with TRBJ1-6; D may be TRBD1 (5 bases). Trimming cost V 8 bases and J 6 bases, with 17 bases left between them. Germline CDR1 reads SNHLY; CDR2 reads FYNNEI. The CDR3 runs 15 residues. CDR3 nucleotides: TGTGCCAGCCTCAGCTGGGGTAGGGGTAATTCACCCCTCCACTTT. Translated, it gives CASLSWGRGNSPLHF.

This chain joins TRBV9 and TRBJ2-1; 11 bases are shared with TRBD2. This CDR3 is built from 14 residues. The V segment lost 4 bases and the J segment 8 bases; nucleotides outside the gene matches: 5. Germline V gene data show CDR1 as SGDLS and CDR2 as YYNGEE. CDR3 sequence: CASSPLAGGHEQFF. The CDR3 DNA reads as TGTGCCAGCAGCCCCCTAGCGGGGGGCCATGAGCAGTTCTTC. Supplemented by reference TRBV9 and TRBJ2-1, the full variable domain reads DSGVTQTPKHLITATGQRVTLRCSPRSGDLSVYWYQQSLDQGLQFLIQYYNGEERAKGNILERFSAQQFPDLHSELNLSSLELGDSALYFCASSPLAGGHEQFFGPGTRLTVL.

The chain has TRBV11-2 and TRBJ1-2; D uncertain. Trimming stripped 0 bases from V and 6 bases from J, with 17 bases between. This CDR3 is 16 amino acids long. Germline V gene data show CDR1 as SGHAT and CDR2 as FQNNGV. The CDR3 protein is CASSLDLSARYHGYTF. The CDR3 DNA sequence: TGTGCCAGCAGCTTAGATTTAAGTGCCCGCTATCATGGCTACACCTTC. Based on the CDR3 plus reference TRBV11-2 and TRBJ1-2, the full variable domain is EAGVAQSPRYKIIEKRQSVAFWCNPISGHATLYWYQQILGQGPKLLIQFQNNGVVDDSQLPKDRFSAERLKGVDSTLKIQPAKLEDSAVYLCASSLDLSARYHGYTFGSGTRLTVV.

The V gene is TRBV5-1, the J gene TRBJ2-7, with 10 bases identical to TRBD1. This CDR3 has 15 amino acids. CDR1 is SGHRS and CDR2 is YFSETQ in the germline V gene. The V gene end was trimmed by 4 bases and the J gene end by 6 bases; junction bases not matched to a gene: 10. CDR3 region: CASSDGTGAPSEQYF. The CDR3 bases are TGCGCCAGCAGCGACGGGACAGGGGCTCCTAGCGAGCAGTACTTC.

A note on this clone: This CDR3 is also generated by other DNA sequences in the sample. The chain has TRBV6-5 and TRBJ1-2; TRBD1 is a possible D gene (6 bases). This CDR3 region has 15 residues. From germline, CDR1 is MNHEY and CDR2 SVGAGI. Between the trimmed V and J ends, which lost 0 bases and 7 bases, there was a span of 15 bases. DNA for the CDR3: TGTGCCAGCAGTTACTCGATGGGGGGGGCGCTTGGCTACACCTTC. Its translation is CASSYSMGGALGYTF.

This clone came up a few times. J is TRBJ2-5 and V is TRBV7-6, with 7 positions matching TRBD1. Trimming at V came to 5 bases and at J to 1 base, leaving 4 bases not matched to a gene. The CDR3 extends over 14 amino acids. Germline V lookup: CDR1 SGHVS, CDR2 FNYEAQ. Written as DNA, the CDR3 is TGTGCCAGCAGCCTTGGGACAGTCCAAGAGACCCAGTACTTC. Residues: CASSLGTVQETQYF. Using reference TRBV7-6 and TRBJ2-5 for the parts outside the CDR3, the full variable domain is GAGVSQSPRYKVTKRGQDVALRCDPISGHVSLYWYRQALGQGPEFLTYFNYEAQQDKSGLPNDRFSAERPEGSISTLTIQRTEQRDSAMYRCASSLGTVQETQYFGPGTRLLVL.

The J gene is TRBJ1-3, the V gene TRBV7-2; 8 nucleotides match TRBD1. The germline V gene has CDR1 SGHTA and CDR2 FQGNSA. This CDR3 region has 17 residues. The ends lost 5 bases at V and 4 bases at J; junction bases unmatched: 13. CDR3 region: CASSPTRQGLRGNTIYF. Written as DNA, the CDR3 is TGTGCCAGCAGCCCAACACGACAGGGGCTACGGGGAAACACCATATATTTT.

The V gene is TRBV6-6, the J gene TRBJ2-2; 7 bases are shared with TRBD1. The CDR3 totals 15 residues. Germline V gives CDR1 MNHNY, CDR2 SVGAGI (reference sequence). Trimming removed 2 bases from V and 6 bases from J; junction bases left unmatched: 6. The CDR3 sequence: CASSYKGARSGELFF. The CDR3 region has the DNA TGTGCCAGCAGTTACAAGGGGGCGCGATCCGGGGAGCTGTTTTTT.

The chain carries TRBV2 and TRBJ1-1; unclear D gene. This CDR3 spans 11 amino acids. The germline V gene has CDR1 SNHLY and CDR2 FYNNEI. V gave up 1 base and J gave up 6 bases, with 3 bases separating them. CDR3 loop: CASSEVSEAFF. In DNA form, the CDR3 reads TGTGCCAGCAGTGAAGTATCTGAAGCTTTCTTT.